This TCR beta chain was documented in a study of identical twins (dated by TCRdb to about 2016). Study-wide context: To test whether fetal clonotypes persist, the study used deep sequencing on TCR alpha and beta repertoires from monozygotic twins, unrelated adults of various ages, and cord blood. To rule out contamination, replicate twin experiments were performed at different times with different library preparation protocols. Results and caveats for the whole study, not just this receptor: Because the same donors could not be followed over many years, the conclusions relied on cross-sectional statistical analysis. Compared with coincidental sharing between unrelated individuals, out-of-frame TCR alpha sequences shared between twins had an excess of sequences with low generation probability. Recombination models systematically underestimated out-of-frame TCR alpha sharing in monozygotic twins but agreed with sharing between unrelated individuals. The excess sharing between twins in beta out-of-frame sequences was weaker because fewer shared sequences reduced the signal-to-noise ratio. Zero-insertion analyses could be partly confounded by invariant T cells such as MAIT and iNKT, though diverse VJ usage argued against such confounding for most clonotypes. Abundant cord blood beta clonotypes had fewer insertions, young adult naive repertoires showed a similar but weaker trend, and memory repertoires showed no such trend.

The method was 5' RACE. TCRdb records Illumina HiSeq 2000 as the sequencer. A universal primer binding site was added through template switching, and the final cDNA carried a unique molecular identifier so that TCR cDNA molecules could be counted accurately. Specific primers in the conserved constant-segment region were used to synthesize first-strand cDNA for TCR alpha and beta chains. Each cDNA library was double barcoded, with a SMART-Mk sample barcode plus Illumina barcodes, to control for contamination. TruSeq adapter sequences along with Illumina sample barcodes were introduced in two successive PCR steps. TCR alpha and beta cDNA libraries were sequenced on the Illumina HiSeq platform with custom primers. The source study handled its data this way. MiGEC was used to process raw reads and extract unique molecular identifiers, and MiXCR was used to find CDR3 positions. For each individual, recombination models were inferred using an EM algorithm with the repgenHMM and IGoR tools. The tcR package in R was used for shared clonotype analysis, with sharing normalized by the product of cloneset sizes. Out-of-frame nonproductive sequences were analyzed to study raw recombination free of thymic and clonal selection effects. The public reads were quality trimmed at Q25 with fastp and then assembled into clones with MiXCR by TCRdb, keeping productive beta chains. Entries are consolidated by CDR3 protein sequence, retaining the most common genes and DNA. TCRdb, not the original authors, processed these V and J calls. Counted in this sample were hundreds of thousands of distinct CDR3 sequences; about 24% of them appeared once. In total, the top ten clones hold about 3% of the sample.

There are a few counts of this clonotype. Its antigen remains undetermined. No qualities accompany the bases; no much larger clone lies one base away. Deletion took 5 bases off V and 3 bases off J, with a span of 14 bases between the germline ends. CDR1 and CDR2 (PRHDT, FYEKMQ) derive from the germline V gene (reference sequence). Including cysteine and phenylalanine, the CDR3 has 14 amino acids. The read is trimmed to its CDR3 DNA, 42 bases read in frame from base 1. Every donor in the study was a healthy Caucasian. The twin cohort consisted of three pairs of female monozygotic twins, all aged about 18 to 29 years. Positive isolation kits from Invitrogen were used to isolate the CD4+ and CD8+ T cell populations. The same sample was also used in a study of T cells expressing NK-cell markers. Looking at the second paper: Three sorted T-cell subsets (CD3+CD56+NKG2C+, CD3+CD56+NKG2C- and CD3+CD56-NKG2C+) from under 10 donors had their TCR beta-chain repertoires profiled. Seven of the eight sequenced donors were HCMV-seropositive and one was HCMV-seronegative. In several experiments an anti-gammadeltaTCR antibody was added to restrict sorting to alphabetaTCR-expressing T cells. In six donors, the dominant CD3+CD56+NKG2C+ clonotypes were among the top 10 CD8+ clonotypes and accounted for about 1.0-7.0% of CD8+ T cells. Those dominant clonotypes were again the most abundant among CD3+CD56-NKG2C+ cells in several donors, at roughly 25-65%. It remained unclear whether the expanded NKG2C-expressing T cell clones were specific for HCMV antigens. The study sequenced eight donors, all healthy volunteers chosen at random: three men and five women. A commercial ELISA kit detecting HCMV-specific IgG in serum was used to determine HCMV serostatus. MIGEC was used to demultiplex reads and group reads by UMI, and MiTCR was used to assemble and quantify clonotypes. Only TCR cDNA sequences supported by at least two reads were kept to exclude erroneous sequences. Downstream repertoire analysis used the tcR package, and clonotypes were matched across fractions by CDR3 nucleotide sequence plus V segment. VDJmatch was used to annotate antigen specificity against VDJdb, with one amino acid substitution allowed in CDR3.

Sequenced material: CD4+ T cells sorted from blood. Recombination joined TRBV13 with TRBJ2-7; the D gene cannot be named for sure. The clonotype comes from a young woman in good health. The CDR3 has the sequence CASSPLQRIYEQYF. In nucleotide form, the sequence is TGTGCCAGCAGCCCTCTACAGAGGATCTACGAGCAGTACTTC.